This record concerns one TCR beta chain sequence. Its specificity is unknown. For tumor-infiltrating lymphocytes, EpCAM beads were added to negative-selection T-cell enrichment of thawed cells. Sorted memory CD8 cells were CD8+CD4-CD45RA-, regardless of CCR7. This entry comes from a study of CD39 and CD103 CD8 tumor-infiltrating T cells. Germline CDR1 SGDLS, CDR2 YYNGEE. The CDR3 runs to 15 residues. The V and J ends lost 2 bases and 1 base respectively, with 9 bases between them. The repertoire was sequenced with immunoSEQ multiplex PCR; TCRdb's copy has only in-frame clones and lacks some. The top ten clones hold about 4.5% of a sample with about 17,000 clones, under 95% of them seen once. General study findings and limits: DN TIL clonotypes largely overlapped peripheral memory CD8 repertoires, unlike DP. DP CD8 TILs seemed more oligoclonal than DN, SP and blood memory CD8.

The sequence was obtained from a human donor with head and neck squamous cell carcinoma. Input material: CD8+ T cells sorted from blood. Subset meaning: total memory CD8 T cells (CD45RA-CCR7+/-) from blood or uninvolved lymph node. J is TRBJ2-2 and V is TRBV9; D possibly matches TRBD1 or TRBD2 (6 bases each). CDR3: CASSVRGQNTGELFF. CDR3 DNA: TGTGCCAGCAGCGTCCGGGGGCAGAACACCGGGGAGCTGTTTTTT. Full variable domain (missing parts from reference TRBV9 and TRBJ2-2): DSGVTQTPKHLITATGQRVTLRCSPRSGDLSVYWYQQSLDQGLQFLIQYYNGEERAKGNILERFSAQQFPDLHSELNLSSLELGDSALYFCASSVRGQNTGELFFGEGSRLTVL.